This record concerns one T cell receptor beta chain sequence. Its antigen is not known. Germline V gives CDR1 ENHRY, CDR2 SYGVKD. V was shortened by 3 bases and J by 2 bases, with 5 bases between the two germline ends. CDR3 length equals 12 residues. As for time point: week 47, end of study. Each dose delivered 300 ug of mutant IDH1 20-mer peptide subcutaneously with imiquimod. The assay was immunoSEQ multiplex PCR, and TCRdb's table has in-frame clones only and misses some. The repertoire includes 25,000 to 35,000 clones, approximately 83% of them detected once, and about 30% sits in the top ten. These data are taken from a study of a mutant IDH1 vaccine in newly diagnosed glioma. Background on the study: Visits designated V12 and V13 were conducted at weeks 35 and 47, respectively.

Overall study findings and caveats: Pseudoprogression seemed unlinked to shifts in top peripheral T cell clonotypes.

Sequencing used PBMCs, obtained from a glioma patient whose treatment included an IDH1 peptide vaccine. This rearrangement joins TRBV10-3 to TRBJ2-7; D may be TRBD2 (5 bases). The receptor's source is a man aged 25 to 40 with glioma. CDR3: CAISEAAYEQYF. The CDR3 DNA follows: TGTGCCATCAGTGAAGCGGCCTACGAGCAGTACTTC.